The 27 T cell receptor beta chains in this list originate from one sample, sequenced in a study of beta chain features in type 1 diabetes. Study-level points and caveats: Among all four CD4+ subsets, Type 1 diabetes patients had TCRB CDR3s that were moderately but significantly shorter.

These TCRs are of unknown antigen specificity. Reverse transcription of all isolated RNA meant that expressed TCRB transcripts were sequenced. The method was immunoSEQ multiplex PCR; TCRdb's version includes in-frame clones alone and lacks a portion of them. This sample yields roughly 330,000 clones, of which roughly 13% are seen a single time; roughly 0.016% belongs to the top ten. The sequencing sample was made of naive CD4+ T cells from blood. Receptor source: a woman aged 18-29 years with type 1 diabetes.

This clone occurred a few times. The chain uses TRBV6-5 and TRBJ1-2; 7 bases match TRBD1. The CDR3 is 16 amino acids. Germline trimming cut 0 bases from V and 0 bases from J; bases unmatched to any gene: 4. CDR1 is MNHEY and CDR2 is SVGAGI in the germline V gene. The CDR3: CASSYSWTGANYGYTF. The CDR3 nucleotides are TGTGCCAGCAGTTACTCCTGGACAGGAGCTAACTATGGCTACACCTTC.

This rearrangement joins TRBV5-4 to TRBJ2-1; TRBD2 is a possible D gene (6 bases). CDR1 SGHNT and CDR2 YYREEE come from the germline V gene (reference sequence). The V end lost 1 base, the J end lost 3 bases, and 14 bases lay between the germline ends. The CDR3 is 16 amino acids. The CDR3: CASSLSETSGYNEQFF. The CDR3 region has the DNA TGTGCCAGCAGCTTGTCCGAGACTAGTGGCTACAATGAGCAGTTCTTC.

This clone was seen more than once but under ten times. The gene calls are TRBV6-5 and TRBJ2-1; D is unclear. V was pared by 7 bases and J by 9 bases, with 22 bases between. Looked up from germline, CDR1 is MNHEY and CDR2 is SVGAGI. The CDR3 is 15 amino acids. CDR3 sequence: CASNKPPYPAAEQFF. The DNA of the CDR3 is TGTGCCAGCAATAAACCCCCCTACCCCGCGGCTGAGCAGTTCTTC.

The chain has TRBV4-2 and TRBJ2-2; a possible D gene is TRBD2 (5 bases). The CDR3 has 14 amino acids. CDR1 and CDR2 (germline): LGHNA, YNFKEQ. V gave up 4 bases and J gave up 3 bases, with 9 bases separating them. DNA for the CDR3: TGTGCCAGCAGCCCGTCCGGGGACACCGGGGAGCTGTTTTTT. As protein: CASSPSGDTGELFF.

This clone was detected a few times. The chain links TRBV28 to TRBJ2-7, with 7 bases aligning to TRBD1. This CDR3 is 14 amino acids long. CDR1 and CDR2 from the germline V gene are MDHEN and SYDVKM. J was trimmed by 3 bases and V by 5 bases; bases with no gene match: 7. The CDR3 coding sequence is TGTGCCAGCAGTGGACCGACAGGGATCTACGAGCAGTACGTC. Its protein product is CASSGPTGIYEQYV.

The chain carries TRBV18 and TRBJ2-7; 10 positions agree with TRBD1. The CDR3 is made up of 14 amino acids. The junction had 7 bases not matched to a gene; V was cut back by 4 bases and J by 7 bases. The germline gives CDR1 KGHSH, CDR2 LQKENI. In nucleotides, the CDR3 is TGTGCCAGCTCACGCGGGACAGGGGAGATTGAGCAGTACGTC. Residues: CASSRGTGEIEQYV.

This clone has more than one count but fewer than ten. The rearrangement joins TRBV28 to TRBJ1-4; D unresolved. This CDR3 has 15 amino acids. Germline CDR1 reads MDHEN; CDR2 reads SYDVKM. Trimming removed 2 bases from V and 4 bases from J, with 11 bases in between. CDR3 nucleotides: TGTGCCAGCAGTTTACCAGGAACCCTTAATGAAAAACTGTTTTTT. This sequence encodes CASSLPGTLNEKLFF.

This clone was seen a handful of times. V is TRBV7-9 and J is TRBJ2-1, with TRBD2 as a possible D gene (5 bases). V was cut by 1 base and J by 4 bases, with 14 bases left in between. The CDR3 covers 16 residues. Looked up from germline, CDR1 is SEHNR and CDR2 is FQNEAQ (reference sequence). CDR3 region: CASSLVLTAGYNEQFF. DNA for the CDR3: TGTGCCAGCAGCTTAGTCCTTACCGCGGGTTACAATGAGCAGTTCTTC.

This clone came up many times. The chain joins TRBV23-1 to TRBJ2-7; the D is unclear. TRBV23-1 is placed among ORFs of uncertain function. Deletions cut 0 bases from V and 4 bases from J, with 10 bases between. The CDR3 sequence is 14 residues long. CDR3 region: CASSQSIQDYEQYF. Written as DNA, the CDR3 is TGCGCCAGCAGTCAATCGATCCAGGATTACGAGCAGTACTTC.

This clone was seen only a few times. This sequence joins TRBV9 and TRBJ2-2; TRBD2 is a possible D gene (6 bases). Germline CDR1 is SGDLS and CDR2 is YYNGEE. Deletions cut 4 bases from V and 5 bases from J, with 12 bases between. The CDR3 totals 14 residues. The CDR3: CASSRVGGTGELFF. The DNA of the CDR3 is TGTGCCAGCAGCCGAGTGGGGGGAACCGGGGAGCTGTTTTTT.

This sequence joins TRBV14 and TRBJ1-5; D is undetermined. V lost 4 bases to trimming and J lost 2 bases, with 9 bases between them. CDR3 length equals 14 residues. Germline CDR1 is SGHDN and CDR2 is FVKESK. The CDR3 DNA is TGTGCCAGCAGCCCCGGGTCGGGCAATCAGCCCCAGCATTTT. Residues: CASSPGSGNQPQHF.

The rearrangement links TRBV21-1 to TRBJ2-4; the table's D gene call, TRBD1, was not cross checked with the DNA. TRBV21-1 is annotated as a pseudogene. This CDR3 is 13 amino acids long. CDR3 DNA sequence: TGTGCCAGCAGCAAAACAAGTTTAAACATTCAGTACTTC. This sequence encodes CASSKTSLNIQYF.

The J gene is TRBJ2-3, the V gene TRBV7-9; TRBD2 matches 7 bases. The V gene's germline CDR1 is SEHNR and CDR2 FQNEAQ (reference sequence). The CDR3 is 12 residues long. V lost 5 bases, J lost 10 bases, and 6 bases stayed unmatched. The CDR3 DNA reads as TGTGCCAGCAGCCAAGTTCGGGAGGCGCAGTATTTT. The encoded protein is CASSQVREAQYF.

There are a few counts of this clone. This chain uses TRBV30 with TRBJ1-2; TRBD1 matches at 8 bases. The V gene's germline CDR1 is GTSNPN and CDR2 SVGIG (reference sequence). J was trimmed by 7 bases and V by 5 bases; bases with no gene match: 9. The CDR3 is made up of 13 amino acids. CDR3 amino acids: CAWQGGTGVGYTF. The CDR3 bases are TGTGCCTGGCAAGGGGGGACAGGAGTTGGCTACACCTTC.

V and J are TRBV11-2 and TRBJ2-1; D is possibly TRBD2 (5 bases). CDR1 SGHAT and CDR2 FQNNGV come from the germline V gene. The CDR3 has 12 residues. CDR3 protein: CVVKRSYNEQFF. CDR3 DNA sequence: TGTGTCGTCAAGCGGAGCTACAATGAGCAGTTCTTC. Full variable domain (outside the CDR3, taken from reference TRBV11-2 and TRBJ2-1): EAGVAQSPRYKIIEKRQSVAFWCNPISGHATLYWYQQILGQGPKLLIQFQNNGVVDDSQLPKDRFSAERLKGVDSTLKIQPAKLEDSAVYLCVVKRSYNEQFFGPGTRLTVL.

The chain combines TRBV12-5 with TRBJ2-1; weak D call: TRBD1 (6 bases). Germline CDR1 reads LGHNT; CDR2 reads FRNRAP. V was pared by 1 base and J by 5 bases, with 9 bases between. The CDR3 is 14 residues long. Written as DNA, the CDR3 is TGTGCTAGTGGTTTGGCACAGGGCCACAATGAGCAGTTCTTC. This translates into CASGLAQGHNEQFF.

The chain couples TRBV18 to TRBJ2-3, with D unclear. The CDR3 is made up of 10 amino acids. V was shortened by 10 bases and J by 2 bases, with 4 bases between the two germline ends. Germline V gene sequence: CDR1 KGHSH, CDR2 LQKENI. The CDR3 DNA reads as TGTGCCACCCTCACAGATACGCAGTATTTT. Encoded protein: CATLTDTQYF.

This clone was seen more than once but under ten times. The chain uses TRBV7-6 and TRBJ2-2, with 12 bases identical to TRBD2. V shed 6 bases and J 4 bases; nucleotides not matched to a gene: 9. CDR1 SGHVS and CDR2 FNYEAQ come from the germline V gene. The CDR3 covers 17 residues. The CDR3 region has the DNA TGTGCCAGCAGTCACTCTAGCGGGAGGGCCGGCACCGGGGAGCTGTTTTTT. Translating gives CASSHSSGRAGTGELFF.

The table lists this clone with a few counts. The DNA of the CDR3 is TGTGCCAGCAGTCCCCGGGGGAGCACAGATACGCAGTATTTT. Protein product: CASSPRGSTDTQYF. The rearrangement links TRBV27 to TRBJ2-3, with D maybe TRBD2 (6 bases). The CDR3 sequence is 14 residues long. Germline loops: CDR1 MNHEY, CDR2 SMNVEV (reference sequence). The V and J ends lost 5 bases and 0 bases respectively, with 9 bases between them.

The V call is TRBV30, the J call TRBJ2-7, with TRBD1 matching over 12 bases. With V trimmed by 0 bases and J by 5 bases, 5 bases remained unmatched. The CDR3 is made up of 15 amino acids. The germline V gene encodes CDR1 GTSNPN and CDR2 SVGIG (reference sequence). The CDR3 loop reads CAWSVGDRGRHEQYF. For the CDR3, the DNA is TGTGCCTGGAGTGTCGGGGACAGGGGGCGCCACGAGCAGTACTTC.

CDR3 coding DNA: TGCGCCAGCAGCCCTCTCTTGACAGGGGGCACGGGTTGGATGAACACTGAAGCTTTCTTT. Protein product: CASSPLLTGGTGWMNTEAFF. The chain recombines TRBV5-1 with TRBJ1-1; 10 positions agree with TRBD1. Trimming at V came to 4 bases and at J to 0 bases, leaving 18 bases not matched to a gene. CDR1 is SGHRS, CDR2 YFSETQ, per germline. The CDR3 spans 20 residues.

The table lists this clone with a few counts. The chain links TRBV28 to TRBJ1-2; D call uncertain. V was pared by 6 bases and J by 2 bases, with 7 bases between. There are 12 residues in the CDR3. The germline CDR1 and CDR2 sequences are MDHEN and SYDVKM. CDR3 protein: CASSTMNYGYTF. The CDR3 DNA is TGTGCCAGCAGCACAATGAACTATGGCTACACCTTC.

V gene TRBV18 combines with J gene TRBJ2-1, with D possibly being TRBD2 (5 bases). V lost 8 bases and J lost 10, with 21 bases in between. This CDR3 spans 14 amino acids. Germline values: CDR1 KGHSH, CDR2 LQKENI. The DNA of the CDR3 is TGTGCCAGCACATTCTCCCGGACTGACCCGGAGCAGTTCTTC. Translation gives CASTFSRTDPEQFF.

The CDR3, as DNA: TGTGCCAGCAGGAACAGGGCCCAAGAGACCCAGTACTTC. Protein sequence: CASRNRAQETQYF. This sequence joins TRBV27 and TRBJ2-5; a weak D match, TRBD1 (6 bases). The germline CDR1 and CDR2 sequences are MNHEY and SMNVEV (reference sequence). V lost 6 bases to trimming and J lost 1 base, with 9 bases between them. CDR3 length: 13 residues.

This clone occurred a few times. J is TRBJ2-3 and V is TRBV5-1, with D possibly TRBD1 on 5 matching bases. The CDR3 consists of 15 residues. The V and J ends lost 0 bases and 0 bases respectively, with 8 bases between them. In germline, CDR1 is SGHRS, CDR2 YFSETQ. The CDR3 DNA reads TGCGCCAGCAGCTTGGGACAGACCAGCACAGATACGCAGTATTTT. This codes for CASSLGQTSTDTQYF.

J is TRBJ2-1 and V is TRBV27; the D gene is possibly TRBD2 (6 bases). This CDR3 region has 15 residues. V lost 2 bases to trimming and J lost 3 bases, with 11 bases between them. From germline, CDR1 is MNHEY and CDR2 SMNVEV (reference sequence). CDR3 residues: CASSLLGGNYNEQFF. CDR3 in DNA: TGTGCCAGCAGTTTACTAGGCGGGAACTACAATGAGCAGTTCTTC.

The sample holds a few counts of this clone. The chain combines TRBV7-9 with TRBJ2-7; D gene unclear. The germline gives CDR1 SEHNR, CDR2 FQNEAQ (reference sequence). Trimming shortened V by 5 bases and J by 3 bases, and 20 bases separated the two germline ends. The CDR3 covers 16 residues. CDR3 protein: CASSTKASDGNYEQYV. The DNA for the CDR3 is TGTGCCAGCAGCACCAAGGCGTCGGATGGAAACTACGAGCAGTACGTC.